A single TCR beta chain is shown here with its context. The data originate from a study of blood T cell repertoires in COVID-19. Only in-frame clones appear in the TCRdb table, and some are missing; sequencing was by immunoSEQ multiplex PCR. The table shows about 270,000 clones, with 81% occurring only once. The germline CDR1 and CDR2 sequences are SGHNT and YYREEE (reference sequence). V trimming: 3 bases; J trimming: 8 bases; junction bases outside the gene matches: 4. This CDR3 region has 14 residues. The sequence was collected from a woman between 55 and 75 years old with active or convalescent COVID-19. Sequenced input: peripheral blood. The chain links TRBV5-4 to TRBJ1-6, with TRBD1 identical over 8 bases. The CDR3 DNA sequence: TGTGCCAGCAGCTACCGGACAGGGCATTCACCCCTCCACTTT. Its protein is CASSYRTGHSPLHF.